This entry lists 24 T cell receptor beta chains sequenced from one sample in a study of OX40 agonist ivuxolimab in advanced cancers. Libraries were prepared by immunoSEQ multiplex PCR; TCRdb keeps only in-frame clonotypes and omits some of them. The sample lists about 59,000 clones, about 80% occurring once. The source was CD4+ or CD8+ T cells sorted from blood, collected in a trial of the OX40 agonist ivuxolimab. The source of these receptors is an adult with an advanced solid tumor such as melanoma, head and neck, liver or kidney cancer.

The rearrangement uses TRBV20-1 and TRBJ1-2, with a tentative D call TRBD1 (5 bases). The CDR3 length is 11 residues. Germline V gene lookup returns CDR1 DFQATT and CDR2 SNEGSKA (reference sequence). V was clipped by 5 bases and J by 8 bases, with 12 bases between them. In DNA form, the CDR3 reads TGCAGTGCTGGTGACAGTTCCGGCTACACCTTC. Translation gives CSAGDSSGYTF.

The chain recombines TRBV28 with TRBJ2-7; no reliable D call. CDR1 is MDHEN, CDR2 SYDVKM, per germline. The ends were cut back, 3 bases at V and 4 bases at J, with 13 bases in the middle. The CDR3 runs 14 residues. This CDR3 reads CASSLGQEPYEQYF. CDR3 DNA: TGTGCCAGCAGTTTGGGCCAGGAGCCGTACGAGCAGTACTTC.

The J gene is TRBJ1-2, the V gene TRBV7-2; 7 bases line up with TRBD1. In germline, CDR1 is SGHTA, CDR2 FQGNSA. The V and J ends lost 5 bases and 6 bases, in that order; junction bases with no gene match: 15. The CDR3 is 16 residues long. The CDR3, as DNA: TGTGCCAGCAGCCGGACAGGAATTGAAGTGGAAAATGGCTACACCTTC. This encodes CASSRTGIEVENGYTF. Variable domain in full (rest from reference TRBV7-2 and TRBJ1-2): GAGVSQSPSNKVTEKGKDVELRCDPISGHTALYWYRQSLGQGLEFLIYFQGNSAPDKSGLPSDRFSAERTGGSVSTLTIQRTQQEDSAVYLCASSRTGIEVENGYTFGSGTRLTVV.

This clone has only one observation. The V and J genes are TRBV9 and TRBJ1-1, with 9 bases matching TRBD1. J gave up 2 bases and V 3 bases, and 5 bases lay outside the gene matches. In germline, CDR1 is SGDLS, CDR2 YYNGEE. The length of the CDR3 is 15 residues. The CDR3: CASSAGQGSNTEAFF. DNA for the CDR3: TGTGCCAGCAGCGCAGGACAGGGGTCCAACACTGAAGCTTTCTTT.

The chain has TRBV7-9 and TRBJ2-7, with 7 bases that match TRBD2. Trimming took 5 bases from V and 5 from J; bases not matched to a gene: 12. The CDR3 consists of 15 residues. Per germline, CDR1 SEHNR and CDR2 FQNEAQ (reference sequence). The chain's CDR3 is CASSPKRRENNEQYF. Here the CDR3 DNA reads TGTGCCAGCAGCCCAAAGAGGCGGGAGAACAACGAGCAGTACTTC.

The chain combines TRBV4-1 with TRBJ2-3; possibly TRBD2 for D (6 bases). The CDR3 sequence is 14 residues long. V was clipped by 4 bases and J by 2 bases, with 10 bases between them. CDR1 and CDR2 (germline): MGHRA, YSYEKL. CDR3 sequence: CASSPPGLTDTQYF. In DNA form, the CDR3 reads TGCGCCAGCAGCCCACCGGGACTCACAGATACGCAGTATTTT.

This chain links TRBV4-1 with TRBJ2-5; TRBD2 matches at 8 bases. CDR3 size: 18 residues. Per germline, CDR1 MGHRA and CDR2 YSYEKL. J lost 1 base, V lost 0 bases, and 10 bases had no gene match. CDR3 coding DNA: TGCGCCAGCAGCCAAGAGTCCCGGACTAGCCGAGCCCAAGAGACCCAGTACTTC. Translated: CASSQESRTSRAQETQYF.

On this clone itself: One end of the junction does not line up with germline, which may come from a read error. V gene TRBV23-1 combines with J gene TRBJ2-7; D uncertain. TRBV23-1 carries the ORF label, with uncertain function. There are 13 residues in the CDR3. CDR3 in amino acids: CAPGCGSSNEQYF. The CDR3 DNA reads as TGCGCCCCCGGCTGTGGGTCCTCCAACGAGCAGTACTTC.

V gene TRBV4-3 combines with J gene TRBJ1-6; D is unresolved. Germline loops: CDR1 LGHNA, CDR2 YSLEER. The CDR3 is 15 amino acids. Deletions cut 6 bases from V and 2 bases from J, with 11 bases between. This CDR3 reads CASSQSGTYNSPLHF. The CDR3 nucleotides are TGCGCCAGCAGTCAATCGGGGACCTATAATTCACCCCTCCACTTT.

V gene TRBV18 combines with J gene TRBJ1-3; the match to TRBD1 covers 10 bases. Germline values: CDR1 KGHSH, CDR2 LQKENI. V lost 1 base, J lost 6 bases, and 3 bases stayed unmatched. This CDR3 has 15 amino acids. CDR3 sequence: CASSPRGQGVNTIYF. DNA of the CDR3: TGTGCCAGCTCACCACGAGGACAGGGGGTAAACACCATATATTTT.

The table lists this clone with a few counts. The genes are TRBV9 and TRBJ2-5; tentative D call: TRBD2 (6 bases). The CDR3 runs 14 residues. Germline V lookup: CDR1 SGDLS, CDR2 YYNGEE. V was pared by 2 bases and J by 2 bases, with 10 bases between. The CDR3 reads CASSVGGLQETQYF. Here the CDR3 DNA reads TGTGCCAGCAGCGTGGGGGGATTACAAGAGACCCAGTACTTC.

The chain has TRBV7-8 and TRBJ2-2; D may be TRBD2 (6 bases). V dropped 5 bases and J dropped 0 bases, with 13 bases sitting between them. In germline, CDR1 is SGHVS, CDR2 FQNEAQ. There are 16 residues in the CDR3. CDR3 nucleotide sequence: TGTGCCAGCAGCGCTGGGACTTTTGCGAACACCGGGGAGCTGTTTTTT. Encoded protein: CASSAGTFANTGELFF.

The chain carries TRBV6-1 and TRBJ2-2, with D possibly matching TRBD1 (6 bases). Germline CDR1 is MNHNS and CDR2 is SASEGT. V lost 7 bases, J lost 3 bases, and 15 bases lay in between. This CDR3 contains 15 residues. The CDR3 loop reads CASIPRQEYTGELFF. As DNA, the CDR3 is TGTGCCAGCATTCCCAGACAGGAGTACACCGGGGAGCTGTTTTTT.

This sequence joins TRBV30 and TRBJ1-3; 7 bases fit TRBD1. The CDR3 is made up of 15 amino acids. Trimming at V came to 0 bases and at J to 3 bases, leaving 5 bases not matched to a gene. Germline V lookup: CDR1 GTSNPN, CDR2 SVGIG (reference sequence). DNA for the CDR3: TGTGCCTGGAGTGTGGGAGGGGGCATTGGAAACACCATATATTTT. This sequence encodes CAWSVGGGIGNTIYF.

The V and J genes are TRBV6-6 and TRBJ2-3; 8 bases are a match to TRBD2. Looked up from germline, CDR1 is MNHNY and CDR2 is SVGAGI (reference sequence). The CDR3 spans 16 residues. J lost 3 bases, V lost 6 bases, and 11 bases had no gene match. This CDR3 is CASSPDSGSVTDTQYF. The CDR3 nucleotides are TGTGCCAGCAGCCCCGACAGCGGGAGCGTTACAGATACGCAGTATTTT.

The chain recombines TRBV13 with TRBJ2-5; 9 bases agree with TRBD2. CDR1 is PRHDT and CDR2 is FYEKMQ in the germline V gene (reference sequence). The CDR3 extends over 13 amino acids. After removal of 5 bases from V and 4 bases from J, the junction contained 2 bases not matched to a gene. As DNA, the CDR3 is TGTGCCAGCAGCCAAGCGGGGGGAGAGACCCAGTACTTC. It specifies CASSQAGGETQYF.

The CDR3 is CACTGLAGSTDTQYF. In nucleotides, the CDR3 is TGTGCCTGCACCGGGCTAGCGGGGAGTACAGATACGCAGTATTTT. The chain combines TRBV18 with TRBJ2-3, with 9 bases fitting TRBD2. CDR3 length equals 15 residues. V lost 11 bases and J lost 3; bases outside the gene matches: 12. Germline CDR1 reads KGHSH; CDR2 reads LQKENI.

This chain links TRBV28 with TRBJ2-5; TRBD1 is a possible D gene (6 bases). The CDR3 has 15 amino acids. CDR1 and CDR2 from the germline V gene are MDHEN and SYDVKM. V lost 3 bases to trimming and J lost 0 bases, with 11 bases between them. CDR3 amino acids: CASSFGQRDQETQYF. As DNA, the CDR3 is TGTGCCAGCAGTTTTGGACAGAGGGACCAAGAGACCCAGTACTTC.

The J gene is TRBJ1-2, the V gene TRBV28; D not certain. Trimming removed 6 bases at V and 5 bases at J, with 13 bases between. The length of the CDR3 is 13 residues. CDR1 is MDHEN and CDR2 is SYDVKM in the germline V gene. In DNA, the CDR3 is TGTGCCAGCAGCCCGGGCGTGAGGTATGGCTACACCTTC. This encodes CASSPGVRYGYTF.

The rearrangement joins TRBV6-5 to TRBJ1-5; D possibly corresponds to TRBD1 (6 bases). Germline CDR1 and CDR2: MNHEY and SVGAGI. V was shortened by 1 base and J by 6 bases, with 13 bases between the two germline ends. The CDR3 has 15 amino acids. The CDR3: CASSYWRGGCQPQHF. The DNA for the CDR3 is TGTGCCAGCAGTTACTGGAGGGGGGGCTGTCAGCCCCAGCATTTT.

CDR3 region: CASSGGLGEQYF. The CDR3 bases are TGCGCCAGCTCCGGCGGCTTAGGCGAGCAGTACTTC. The chain links TRBV10-1 to TRBJ2-7; D gene unclear. This CDR3 spans 12 amino acids. V was trimmed by 8 bases and J by 6 bases, leaving 14 bases between them. The germline V gene encodes CDR1 WNHNN and CDR2 SYGVQD (reference sequence).

This clone was picked up one time. This chain links TRBV2 with TRBJ2-2, with TRBD1 matching 9 bases. Germline CDR1 is SNHLY and CDR2 is FYNNEI. The V and J ends lost 5 bases and 6 bases, in that order; junction bases with no gene match: 7. The CDR3 is made up of 15 amino acids. DNA for the CDR3: TGTGCCAGCAGTTGGGACAGGGAATCGGCCGGGGAGCTGTTTTTT. It codes for CASSWDRESAGELFF.

There are a few counts of this clone. V and J are TRBV27 and TRBJ1-1; D might be TRBD1 (6 bases). The CDR3 has 14 residues. The V and J ends lost 4 bases and 4 bases respectively, with 13 bases between them. CDR1 and CDR2 (germline): MNHEY, SMNVEV (reference sequence). Written as DNA, the CDR3 is TGTGCCAGCAGTTACTTTGAGGGGGGCACTGAAGCTTTCTTT. It encodes CASSYFEGGTEAFF.

The V gene is TRBV5-1, the J gene TRBJ2-5, with 8 bases that match TRBD2. The CDR3 consists of 18 residues. Looked up from germline, CDR1 is SGHRS and CDR2 is YFSETQ. J was trimmed by 2 bases and V by 0 bases; bases with no gene match: 12. DNA for the CDR3: TGCGCCAGCAGCTTGGGGGTAGCGGGGTTCCTTGAACAAGAGACCCAGTACTTC. Amino acids: CASSLGVAGFLEQETQYF. Full variable domain (remainder filled in from reference TRBV5-1 and TRBJ2-5): KAGVTQTPRYLIKTRGQQVTLSCSPISGHRSVSWYQQTPGQGLQFLFEYFSETQRNKGNFPGRFSGRQFSNSRSEMNVSTLELGDSALYLCASSLGVAGFLEQETQYFGPGTRLLVL.